A single T cell receptor (beta chain) is shown here with its context. This record belongs to a study of blood T cell repertoires in COVID-19. Sequenced by immunoSEQ multiplex PCR; TCRdb stores in-frame clones only, minus some. The repertoire consists of about 36,000 clones, with roughly 87% occurring once and the leading ten covering 20% to 25%. The CDR3 has 13 residues. Per the germline V gene, CDR1 is KGHSH and CDR2 is LQKENI. Trimming pared 2 bases from V and 2 bases from J, leaving 6 bases between. The sequencing sample was made of peripheral blood. The rearrangement joins TRBV18 to TRBJ2-5; D not resolved. This clonotype originated in a man in his fifties or sixties with acute or convalescent COVID-19. In DNA form, the CDR3 reads TGTGCCAGCTCACCAACCAGGCAAGAGACCCAGTACTTC. It translates to CASSPTRQETQYF.